The 30 T cell receptor beta chains listed next were all sequenced from one sample in a study of blood T cell repertoires in COVID-19. Measured with immunoSEQ multiplex PCR; TCRdb has only the in-frame clones, and not every one. Of around 400,000 clones in the sample, 80% to 90% are singletons; the top ten hold roughly 1.2%. The material sequenced was peripheral blood. All receptors derive from a man aged 40-49 years with acute or convalescent COVID-19.

This clone occurred once. The CDR3 here is CASSSGVLSGANVLTF. The CDR3 DNA reads TGTGCCAGCAGCTCGGGGGTTCTCTCTGGGGCCAACGTCCTGACTTTC. The rearrangement joins TRBV5-5 to TRBJ2-6, with D possibly being TRBD2 (6 bases). Trimming cost V 3 bases and J 0 bases, with 10 bases left between them. Germline V CDR1 and CDR2: SGHKS, YYEKEE (reference sequence). The CDR3 is made up of 16 amino acids.

This clone was counted between two and nine times. The chain is built from TRBV6-5 and TRBJ2-3; the match to TRBD2 covers 14 bases. The CDR3 sequence is 15 residues long. J was trimmed by 4 bases and V by 7 bases; bases with no gene match: 4. CDR1 is MNHEY and CDR2 is SVGAGI in the germline V gene. The CDR3 sequence is CASTMTSGGADTQYF. For the CDR3, the DNA is TGTGCCAGCACCATGACTAGCGGGGGGGCAGATACGCAGTATTTT.

This clone was detected only once. This CDR3 is missing its conserved last phenylalanine or tryptophan, likely due to a read error. The DNA is left out, because the CDR3 cannot be placed on it with certainty; the CDR3 is given as TCRdb lists it. The chain employs TRBV28 and TRBJ1-1; the D call in the table, TRBD1, was not verified against the DNA. The length of the CDR3 is 12 amino acids, counting both ends. The V gene's germline CDR1 is MDHEN and CDR2 SYDVKM. CDR3 amino acids: CASSTTQGFTIV.

The chain has TRBV9 and TRBJ1-2; D is unclear. V was pared by 0 bases and J by 3 bases, with 9 bases between. This CDR3 comprises 14 residues. CDR1 SGDLS and CDR2 YYNGEE come from the germline V gene. CDR3 residues: CASSVAPPDYGYTF. CDR3 DNA sequence: TGTGCCAGCAGCGTAGCCCCTCCTGACTATGGCTACACCTTC.

In regard to this clone: Other DNA sequences in this specimen translate into the identical CDR3. In DNA form, the CDR3 reads TGTGCCAGCAGCGTAGCTGGGGGAGGGGGCACTGAAGCTTTCTTT. Its protein product is CASSVAGGGGTEAFF. This chain connects TRBV9 to TRBJ1-1; possibly TRBD1 for D (6 bases). Trimming pared 0 bases from V and 4 bases from J, leaving 13 bases between. This CDR3 is 15 amino acids long. Germline V lookup: CDR1 SGDLS, CDR2 YYNGEE.

The chain is built from TRBV5-1 and TRBJ1-3; D ambiguous. V lost 2 bases, J lost 4 bases, and 13 bases lay in between. The CDR3 length is 15 residues. Germline V CDR1 and CDR2: SGHRS, YFSETQ. CDR3 amino acids: CASSFRNSPGNTIYF. The CDR3 DNA reads TGCGCCAGCAGCTTTCGCAACTCGCCAGGAAACACCATATATTTT.

This sequence joins TRBV14 and TRBJ2-2, with 8 bases matching TRBD2. V gave up 1 base and J gave up 4 bases; unmatched junction bases: 8. CDR1 is SGHDN and CDR2 is FVKESK in the germline V gene. There are 17 residues in the CDR3. The DNA for the CDR3 is TGTGCCAGCAGCCAAGGGTTGCGGGGGGCCGTCACCGGGGAGCTGTTTTTT. As protein: CASSQGLRGAVTGELFF.

On this clone itself: The same CDR3 can be traced to other DNA sequences in this sample. CDR3 region: CASSVGGRTEAFF. As DNA, the CDR3 is TGTGCCAGCAGCGTAGGAGGGAGGACTGAAGCTTTCTTT. The genes are TRBV9 and TRBJ1-1; D ambiguous. The V end lost 0 bases, the J end lost 5 bases, and 8 bases lay between the germline ends. Germline CDR1 reads SGDLS; CDR2 reads YYNGEE. The length of the CDR3 is 13 residues.

The chain couples TRBV28 to TRBJ1-2; possible D gene TRBD1, 6 bases. CDR1 MDHEN and CDR2 SYDVKM come from the germline V gene. The CDR3 loop spans 15 amino acids. The V gene lost 4 bases and the J gene lost 7 bases, with 19 bases spanning the gap. CDR3 sequence: CASSSGQPRPLGYTF. The CDR3 DNA reads TGTGCCAGCAGTTCCGGACAGCCAAGGCCCCTTGGCTACACCTTC.

The V gene is TRBV6-5, the J gene TRBJ1-2; D is perhaps TRBD1 (6 bases). The CDR3 length is 13 residues. CDR1 MNHEY and CDR2 SVGAGI come from the germline V gene. Trimming cost V 6 bases and J 8 bases, with 16 bases left between them. CDR3 in amino acids: CASRAGAAQGYTF. CDR3 nucleotides: TGTGCCAGCAGAGCGGGGGCGGCCCAAGGCTACACCTTC.

V usage is TRBV18 and J usage is TRBJ1-1, with TRBD1 identical over 9 bases. From germline, CDR1 is KGHSH and CDR2 LQKENI. CDR3 size: 15 residues. With 3 bases clipped from V and 1 base from J, the junction kept 3 bases outside the gene matches. The CDR3, as DNA: TGTGCCAGCTCACCCGGGGACAGGGCGAACACTGAAGCTTTCTTT. Translating gives CASSPGDRANTEAFF.

The table lists this clone with a count of one. The CDR3 spells CASSPSWGDTGNTIYF. Here the CDR3 DNA reads TGTGCCAGCAGCCCATCTTGGGGGGATACTGGAAACACCATATATTTT. V usage is TRBV11-2 and J usage is TRBJ1-3, with D perhaps matching TRBD1 (5 bases). Germline lookup yields CDR1 SGHAT and CDR2 FQNNGV. There are 16 residues in the CDR3. Deletions cut 5 bases from V and 2 bases from J, with 16 bases between.

This sequence joins TRBV7-8 and TRBJ2-7, with 9 bases identical to TRBD1. The CDR3 is 15 amino acids. The germline V gene encodes CDR1 SGHVS and CDR2 FQNEAQ. Trimming cost V 5 bases and J 4 bases; bases outside gene matches: 9. CDR3 in DNA: TGTGCCAGCAGCGTGACCGGGACAGGGCGATACGAGCAGTACTTC. Protein product: CASSVTGTGRYEQYF.

V gene TRBV7-6 combines with J gene TRBJ1-3; 8 nucleotides align to TRBD1. The CDR3 length is 16 residues. Germline V gives CDR1 SGHVS, CDR2 FNYEAQ. J gave up 0 bases and V 5 bases, and 6 bases lay outside the gene matches. The CDR3 is CASSTRDRSSGNTIYF. For the CDR3, the DNA is TGTGCCAGCAGCACGAGGGACAGGTCCTCTGGAAACACCATATATTTT.

The table lists this clone with a count of one. The chain is built from TRBV5-3 and TRBJ1-5; TRBD1 matches at 7 bases. TRBV5-3 is reported as an ORF; its role is uncertain. Trimming cost V 2 bases and J 0 bases; bases outside gene matches: 14. The CDR3 sequence is 19 residues long. CDR3 in DNA: TGTGCCAGAAGCTTTTACTGCTATCGGGACAGCCATAGCAATCAGCCCCAGCATTTT. Amino acid sequence: CARSFYCYRDSHSNQPQHF.

The V call is TRBV19, the J call TRBJ2-4; TRBD2 agrees at 16 bases. Trimming removed 5 bases from V and 7 bases from J; junction bases left unmatched: 14. This CDR3 is 19 amino acids long. Per the germline V gene, CDR1 is LNHDA and CDR2 is SQIVND (reference sequence). The CDR3 nucleotides read TGTGCCAGTAGTCTCTTTCCGGGACTAGCGGGGGGGCGCTGGAACATTCAGTACTTC. It is translated as CASSLFPGLAGGRWNIQYF.

The chain joins TRBV6-2 or TRBV6-3 to TRBJ1-6; 8 nucleotides align to TRBD1. The germline CDR1 and CDR2 sequences are MNHEY and SVGEGT. This CDR3 comprises 12 residues. J gave up 14 bases and V 5 bases, and 5 bases lay outside the gene matches. CDR3 nucleotides: TGTGCCAGCAGTAACGACAGGGGTTCCCTCCACTTT. Its protein product is CASSNDRGSLHF.

This clone has just a few counts. This chain joins TRBV5-1 and TRBJ2-7; 14 bases are shared with TRBD2. CDR1 and CDR2 from the germline V gene are SGHRS and YFSETQ. There are 17 residues in the CDR3. V shed 2 bases, J shed 5 bases, and the junction held 9 bases outside the gene matches. Here the CDR3 reads CASSLGTSGRRAHEQYF. CDR3 bases: TGCGCCAGCAGCTTAGGGACTAGCGGGAGAAGGGCCCACGAGCAGTACTTC.

The V call is TRBV19, the J call TRBJ1-3, with TRBD1 matching 9 bases. Germline-derived CDR1 and CDR2 are LNHDA and SQIVND (reference sequence). CDR3 length: 16 amino acids. Unmatched junction bases numbered 7, after V lost 6 bases and J lost 1 base. CDR3 DNA: TGTGCCAGTAGGACCACAGGGGGCTGGTCTGGAAACACCATATATTTT. It yields the protein CASRTTGGWSGNTIYF.

This chain joins TRBV7-3 and TRBJ2-7; maybe TRBD2 (5 bases). The CDR3 is made up of 14 amino acids. CDR1 SGHTA and CDR2 FQGTGA come from the germline V gene. The ends were cut back, 0 bases at V and 7 bases at J, with 13 bases in the middle. In nucleotides, the CDR3 is TGTGCCAGCAGCTTAACGTCGGTTCGGGGTGAGCAGTACTTC. Amino acids: CASSLTSVRGEQYF.

This chain connects TRBV2 to TRBJ2-5; the D is unclear. CDR1 is SNHLY, CDR2 FYNNEI, per germline. CDR3 length: 13 residues. V was trimmed by 7 bases and J by 4 bases, leaving 13 bases between them. CDR3 DNA: TGTGCCAGCATACGGCAGGTTCGAGAGACCCAGTACTTC. As protein: CASIRQVRETQYF.

A few counts support this clone. This sample includes further DNA sequences coding for the same CDR3. V and J are TRBV9 and TRBJ2-5, with D possibly TRBD2 on 5 matching bases. The CDR3 spans 14 residues. Germline CDR1 and CDR2: SGDLS and YYNGEE. V gave up 4 bases and J gave up 2 bases, with 12 bases separating them. The CDR3 DNA sequence: TGTGCCAGCAGCCCATGGACGGGGCAAGAGACCCAGTACTTC. Translated: CASSPWTGQETQYF.

This clone was seen just once. The chain combines TRBV5-1 with TRBJ1-2; perhaps TRBD1 as D (5 bases). The CDR3 is 16 amino acids. Germline V gene data show CDR1 as SGHRS and CDR2 as YFSETQ. V was clipped by 4 bases and J by 4 bases, with 20 bases between them. CDR3 nucleotides: TGCGCCAGCAGCAGAACTACCCTAAAGGGGCCCTATGGCTACACCTTC. As protein: CASSRTTLKGPYGYTF.

V and J are TRBV19 and TRBJ2-7; 8 bases align to TRBD1. The CDR3 length is 14 residues. Germline CDR1 is LNHDA and CDR2 is SQIVND (reference sequence). V lost 5 bases, J lost 7 bases, and 10 bases stayed unmatched. Written as DNA, the CDR3 is TGTGCCAGTAGTTTCGGGACAGGCCTTCGGGAGCAGTACTTC. Translation gives CASSFGTGLREQYF. Combining the CDR3 with reference TRBV19 and TRBJ2-7 gives the whole variable domain DGGITQSPKYLFRKEGQNVTLSCEQNLNHDAMYWYRQDPGQGLRLIYYSQIVNDFQKGDIAEGYSVSREKKESFPLTVTSAQKNPTAFYLCASSFGTGLREQYFGPGTRLTVT.

V and J are TRBV11-2 and TRBJ2-7; 11 nucleotides agree with TRBD2. Germline lookup yields CDR1 SGHAT and CDR2 FQNNGV. J was trimmed by 2 bases and V by 4 bases; bases with no gene match: 10. This CDR3 is built from 17 residues. The CDR3 loop is CASSSTSGRQEAYEQYF. CDR3 coding DNA: TGTGCCAGCAGCTCTACTAGCGGGAGACAGGAAGCCTACGAGCAGTACTTC.

The chain recombines TRBV28 with TRBJ2-4; tentatively, D is TRBD2 (6 bases). In germline, CDR1 is MDHEN, CDR2 SYDVKM. V was clipped by 3 bases and J by 11 bases, with 14 bases between them. This CDR3 is built from 13 residues. DNA of the CDR3: TGTGCCAGCAGTTTCGGCGGGGTCGGCGTTCAGTACTTC. It specifies CASSFGGVGVQYF.

V gene TRBV6-5 combines with J gene TRBJ1-5; D is unclear. The CDR3 consists of 13 residues. Trimming left V 7 bases short and J 4 bases short, with 11 bases between. Germline V gives CDR1 MNHEY, CDR2 SVGAGI. The CDR3 DNA reads TGTGCCAGCAAGCCGGGAGGAAATCAGCCCCAGCATTTT. It encodes CASKPGGNQPQHF.

The chain combines TRBV20-1 with TRBJ2-1, with D tentatively TRBD1 (6 bases). The germline gives CDR1 DFQATT, CDR2 SNEGSKA (reference sequence). CDR3 length equals 11 residues. Deletions cut 7 bases from V and 15 bases from J, with 19 bases between. CDR3 residues: CSVSITGSGFF. DNA for the CDR3: TGCAGTGTATCGATTACAGGGAGTGGGTTCTTC.

The chain couples TRBV5-1 to TRBJ2-2; the D gene is possibly TRBD1 (6 bases). Trimming shortened V by 5 bases and J by 6 bases, and 14 bases separated the two germline ends. The CDR3 totals 14 residues. Germline V CDR1 and CDR2: SGHRS, YFSETQ. This CDR3 reads CASRGRTGSGELFF. The DNA of the CDR3 is TGCGCCAGCAGGGGCCGCACAGGGTCCGGGGAGCTGTTTTTT.

DNA of the CDR3: TGTGCCAGCAGGGGACAGGGAGCGCTCTATGGCTACACCTTC. Translated, it gives CASRGQGALYGYTF. This chain joins TRBV2 and TRBJ1-2, with 9 positions matching TRBD1. Germline trimming cut 6 bases from V and 4 bases from J; bases unmatched to any gene: 6. Germline lookup yields CDR1 SNHLY and CDR2 FYNNEI. There are 14 residues in the CDR3. Full variable domain (outside the CDR3, taken from reference TRBV2 and TRBJ1-2): EPEVTQTPSHQVTQMGQEVILRCVPISNHLYFYWYRQILGQKVEFLVSFYNNEISEKSEIFDDQFSVERPDGSNFTLKIRSTKLEDSAMYFCASRGQGALYGYTFGSGTRLTVV.